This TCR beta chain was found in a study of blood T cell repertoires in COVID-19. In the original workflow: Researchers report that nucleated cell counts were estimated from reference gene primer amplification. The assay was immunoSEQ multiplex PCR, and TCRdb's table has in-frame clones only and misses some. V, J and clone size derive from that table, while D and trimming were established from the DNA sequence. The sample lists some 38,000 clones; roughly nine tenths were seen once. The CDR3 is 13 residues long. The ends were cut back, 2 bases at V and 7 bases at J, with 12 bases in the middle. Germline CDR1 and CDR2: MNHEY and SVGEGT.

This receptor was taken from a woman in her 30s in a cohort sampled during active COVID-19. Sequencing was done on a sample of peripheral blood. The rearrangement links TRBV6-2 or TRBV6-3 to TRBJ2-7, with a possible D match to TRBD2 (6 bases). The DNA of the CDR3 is TGTGCCAGCAGTTACGTGGCGGGAAGGGAGCAGTACTTC. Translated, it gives CASSYVAGREQYF.